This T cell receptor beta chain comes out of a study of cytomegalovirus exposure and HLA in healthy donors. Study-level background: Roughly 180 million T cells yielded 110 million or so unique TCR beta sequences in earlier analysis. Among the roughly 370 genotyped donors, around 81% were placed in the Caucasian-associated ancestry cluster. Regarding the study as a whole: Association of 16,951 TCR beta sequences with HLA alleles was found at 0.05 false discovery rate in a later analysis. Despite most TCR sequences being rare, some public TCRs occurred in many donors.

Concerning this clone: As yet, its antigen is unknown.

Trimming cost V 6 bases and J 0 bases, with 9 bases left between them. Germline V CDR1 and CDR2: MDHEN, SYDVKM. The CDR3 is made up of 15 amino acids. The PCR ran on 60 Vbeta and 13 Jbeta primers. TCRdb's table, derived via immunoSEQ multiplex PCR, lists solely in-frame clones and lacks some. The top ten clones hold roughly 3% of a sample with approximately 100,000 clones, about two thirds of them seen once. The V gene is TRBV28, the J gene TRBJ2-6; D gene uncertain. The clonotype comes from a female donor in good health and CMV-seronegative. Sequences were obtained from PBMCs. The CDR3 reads CASREPFSGANVLTF. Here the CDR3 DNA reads TGTGCCAGCAGGGAGCCGTTCTCTGGGGCCAACGTCCTGACTTTC. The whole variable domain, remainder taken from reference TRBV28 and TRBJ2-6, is DVKVTQSSRYLVKRTGEKVFLECVQDMDHENMFWYRQDPGLGLRLIYFSYDVKMKEKGDIPEGYSVSREKKERFSLILESASTNQTSMYLCASREPFSGANVLTFGAGSRLTVL.